What follows are 26 T cell receptor beta chains derived from one specimen sequenced in a study of cytomegalovirus exposure and HLA in healthy donors. PCR amplification relied on 60 Vbeta primers (plus 13 Jbeta primers). This table comes from immunoSEQ multiplex PCR, and its TCRdb copy is limited to in-frame clones, with some not included. The sample yields fewer than 100,000 clones, roughly 79% seen once. The sample was PBMCs. Receptors were obtained from a man aged 40-49 years in good health and CMV-seronegative.

The table lists this clone with a count of one. This sequence joins TRBV28 and TRBJ2-7; 8 bases match TRBD1. This CDR3 has 14 amino acids. CDR1 MDHEN and CDR2 SYDVKM come from the germline V gene. V shed 9 bases and J 3 bases; nucleotides not matched to a gene: 10. The DNA for the CDR3 is TGTGCCAGTTCAAGGCCGGACAGGGTCTACGAGCAGTACTTC. Its translation: CASSRPDRVYEQYF.

The chain links TRBV9 to TRBJ2-7; 8 bases line up with TRBD1. The CDR3 length is 15 residues. Trimming cost V 0 bases and J 6 bases; bases outside gene matches: 8. In germline, CDR1 is SGDLS, CDR2 YYNGEE. The chain's CDR3 is CASSVGGRTGSEQYF. CDR3 DNA sequence: TGTGCCAGCAGCGTAGGGGGGAGGACAGGGTCCGAGCAGTACTTC.

The rearrangement joins TRBV4-2 to TRBJ1-3; D gene unclear. Germline CDR1 and CDR2: LGHNA and YNFKEQ. The CDR3 loop spans 15 amino acids. V was pared by 2 bases and J by 0 bases, with 8 bases between. In DNA form, the CDR3 reads TGTGCCAGCAGCCAAAGTGAGAACTCTGGAAACACCATATATTTT. Translated: CASSQSENSGNTIYF.

Here the CDR3 DNA reads TGTGCCAGCAGCGGTCAGGCAGGTGGAGAGACCCAGTACTTC. As protein: CASSGQAGGETQYF. This chain links TRBV7-9 with TRBJ2-5; D not certain. The CDR3 has 14 residues. The V end lost 5 bases, the J end lost 4 bases, and 14 bases lay between the germline ends. Germline V gene sequence: CDR1 SEHNR, CDR2 FQNEAQ (reference sequence).

Only a few counts were recorded for this clone. The chain joins TRBV25-1 to TRBJ2-6; D is unresolved. V lost 6 bases to trimming and J lost 4 bases, with 16 bases between them. The CDR3 spans 16 residues. Germline V gene sequence: CDR1 MGHDK, CDR2 SYGVNS. CDR3 protein: CASSPNLPEGANVLTF. Here the CDR3 DNA reads TGTGCCAGCAGCCCAAACCTTCCTGAGGGGGCCAACGTCCTGACTTTC.

The chain uses TRBV2 and TRBJ1-5; 7 bases map to TRBD1. This CDR3 has 15 residues. After removal of 5 bases from V and 6 bases from J, the junction contained 10 bases not matched to a gene. Germline CDR1 SNHLY, CDR2 FYNNEI. CDR3 sequence (DNA): TGTGCCAGCAGTCGAAACAGGGGACAAGGTCAGCCCCAGCATTTT. Translating it yields CASSRNRGQGQPQHF.

As DNA, the CDR3 is TGCAGCCTTCTAGGGGTAGCGGGGCGGGGAGATACGCAGTATTTT. The encoded protein is CSLLGVAGRGDTQYF. This sequence joins TRBV29-1 and TRBJ2-3; 8 nucleotides line up with TRBD2. The CDR3 consists of 15 residues. Trimming took 8 bases from V and 5 from J; bases not matched to a gene: 15. Germline CDR1 SQVTM, CDR2 ANQGSEA.

A few counts support this clone. The rearrangement uses TRBV7-2 and TRBJ2-7, with TRBD2 as a possible D gene (6 bases). There are 14 residues in the CDR3. The V end was cut by 1 base, the J end by 2 bases, with 9 bases between. The V gene's germline CDR1 is SGHTA and CDR2 FQGNSA. As DNA, the CDR3 is TGTGCCAGCAGCTTAGAGTCGGGAGCCTACGAGCAGTACTTC. Its protein is CASSLESGAYEQYF.

This clone has more than one count but fewer than ten. This chain joins TRBV4-3 and TRBJ2-1; the D gene is possibly TRBD2 (6 bases). The CDR3 is made up of 15 amino acids. With 3 bases removed from V and 0 bases from J, the gap between germline ends came to 9 bases. In germline, CDR1 is LGHNA, CDR2 YSLEER. The CDR3: CASSQRDSSYNEQFF. The CDR3 coding sequence is TGCGCCAGCAGCCAGAGGGACTCCTCCTACAATGAGCAGTTCTTC.

V is TRBV6-6 and J is TRBJ1-5; D call uncertain. Germline V CDR1 and CDR2: MNHNY, SVGAGI (reference sequence). V lost 2 bases and J 4 bases, leaving 15 bases between the germline ends. This CDR3 comprises 16 residues. The DNA of the CDR3 is TGTGCCAGCAGTTACGAACCTCGGACGGGAAATCAGCCCCAGCATTTT. Translated: CASSYEPRTGNQPQHF.

Here the CDR3 DNA reads TGTGCCAGCAGCTCCTACACCGGGGAGCTGTTTTTT. Translation gives CASSSYTGELFF. V is TRBV7-3 and J is TRBJ2-2; D gene ambiguous. This CDR3 is built from 12 residues. CDR1 and CDR2 (germline): SGHTA, FQGTGA. V lost 4 bases, J lost 3 bases, and 3 bases lay in between. The entire variable domain, with the rest obtained from reference TRBV7-3 and TRBJ2-2, is as follows: GAGVSQTPSNKVTEKGKYVELRCDPISGHTALYWYRQSLGQGPEFLIYFQGTGAADDSGLPNDRFFAVRPEGSVSTLKIQRTERGDSAVYLCASSSYTGELFFGEGSRLTVL.

The rearrangement joins TRBV7-2 to TRBJ1-1; D gene uncertain. CDR3 length: 14 amino acids. V lost 5 bases and J 5 bases, leaving 15 bases between the germline ends. CDR1 SGHTA and CDR2 FQGNSA come from the germline V gene. As DNA, the CDR3 is TGTGCCAGCAGCCCCCGGGTCTCGGGTACTGAAGCTTTCTTT. This sequence encodes CASSPRVSGTEAFF.

This clone has only a few counts. This sequence joins TRBV27 and TRBJ2-7; tentative D call: TRBD1 (5 bases). Germline CDR1 and CDR2: MNHEY and SMNVEV (reference sequence). This CDR3 has 13 residues. The V end was cut by 9 bases, the J end by 3 bases, with 15 bases between. CDR3 DNA: TGTGCCAGTAAAGGCAGGGAACGCTACGAGCAGTACTTC. Residues: CASKGRERYEQYF.

The V and J genes are TRBV30 and TRBJ2-6, with 7 bases matching TRBD1. V lost 2 bases and J lost 4; bases outside the gene matches: 11. The germline CDR1 and CDR2 sequences are GTSNPN and SVGIG (reference sequence). This CDR3 region has 17 residues. CDR3 region: CAWSNLKTGTGANVLTF. DNA for the CDR3: TGTGCCTGGAGTAATTTAAAGACAGGGACCGGGGCCAACGTCCTGACTTTC.

This clone has only one observation. The chain carries TRBV5-4 and TRBJ1-2, with TRBD1 matching over 8 bases. Germline V gives CDR1 SGHNT, CDR2 YYREEE (reference sequence). CDR3 size: 13 residues. V lost 2 bases to trimming and J lost 6 bases; unmatched junction nucleotides: 3. CDR3: CASSFGTGDGYTF. CDR3 in DNA: TGTGCCAGCAGCTTTGGGACAGGTGATGGCTACACCTTC.

The chain employs TRBV18 and TRBJ1-1; 9 nucleotides match TRBD1. This CDR3 spans 16 amino acids. The junction had 11 bases not matched to a gene; V was cut back by 3 bases and J by 6 bases. Germline values: CDR1 KGHSH, CDR2 LQKENI. In DNA form, the CDR3 reads TGTGCCAGCTCACCGGGTCTGGGAGGACAGGGGTCTGAAGCTTTCTTT. Protein sequence: CASSPGLGGQGSEAFF.

To note about this clone: Different DNA sequences within this sample yield the same CDR3. The chain combines TRBV7-9 with TRBJ1-6; weak D call: TRBD1 (6 bases). This CDR3 has 15 residues. Germline V gene sequence: CDR1 SEHNR, CDR2 FQNEAQ (reference sequence). Trimming shortened V by 7 bases and J by 7 bases, and 17 bases separated the two germline ends. CDR3 DNA: TGTGCCAGCACCAGGGAAGGGACACAGAATTCACCCCTCCACTTT. Translated, it gives CASTREGTQNSPLHF.

V is TRBV6-1 and J is TRBJ1-5; the D gene is possibly TRBD1 (5 bases). The CDR3 is 17 residues long. The germline CDR1 and CDR2 sequences are MNHNS and SASEGT. Trimming took off 4 bases at V and 0 bases at J, with 16 bases between the two ends. In nucleotides, the CDR3 is TGTGCCAGCAGTGGCGGGACCGGCGATAGTAGCAATCAGCCCCAGCATTTT. It codes for CASSGGTGDSSNQPQHF.

V usage is TRBV2 and J usage is TRBJ1-2; 8 positions match TRBD1. Germline V gives CDR1 SNHLY, CDR2 FYNNEI. V was clipped by 4 bases and J by 7 bases; unmatched bases: 5. The CDR3 runs 13 residues. CDR3 protein: CASSVKQGGGYTF. CDR3 bases: TGTGCCAGCAGTGTTAAACAGGGGGGTGGCTACACCTTC.

The table lists this clone with a count of one. This chain links TRBV6-5 with TRBJ1-4, with 9 bases that match TRBD1. CDR3 length: 14 amino acids. Unmatched junction bases numbered 2, after V lost 6 bases and J lost 3 bases. Germline V gives CDR1 MNHEY, CDR2 SVGAGI. Written as DNA, the CDR3 is TGTGCCAGCAGAAGACAGGGGGCTAATGAAAAACTGTTTTTT. It encodes CASRRQGANEKLFF.

With regard to this clone: Other DNA sequences within the sample encode an identical CDR3. The rearrangement uses TRBV6-4 and TRBJ2-3; TRBD1 is a possible D gene (6 bases). The CDR3 covers 15 residues. Germline CDR1 and CDR2: MRHNA and SNTAGT. V was clipped by 5 bases and J by 2 bases, with 14 bases between them. CDR3 loop: CASSLLAGATDTQYF. The CDR3, as DNA: TGTGCCAGCAGTCTCTTAGCAGGGGCCACAGATACGCAGTATTTT.

The CDR3 sequence: CASSLLLSEQYF. For the CDR3, the DNA is TGTGCCAGCAGTTTATTACTCTCCGAGCAGTACTTC. The chain couples TRBV28 to TRBJ2-7; D not certain. Trimming stripped 1 base from V and 6 bases from J, with 7 bases between. This CDR3 spans 12 amino acids. Per germline, CDR1 MDHEN and CDR2 SYDVKM.

The rearrangement uses TRBV28 and TRBJ2-1, with D maybe TRBD2 (5 bases). V gave up 10 bases and J gave up 4 bases, with 20 bases separating them. From germline, CDR1 is MDHEN and CDR2 SYDVKM. This CDR3 comprises 15 residues. The CDR3 coding sequence is TGTGCCACCGAACAAGGGAGCCGACATTACAATGAGCAGTTCTTC. It encodes CATEQGSRHYNEQFF.

The gene calls are TRBV5-1 and TRBJ2-1; 14 bases line up with TRBD2. The V segment lost 4 bases and the J segment 4 bases; nucleotides outside the gene matches: 1. The CDR3 covers 15 residues. Looked up from germline, CDR1 is SGHRS and CDR2 is YFSETQ. Here the CDR3 reads CASSGTSGGYNEQFF. The CDR3 bases are TGCGCCAGCAGCGGGACTAGCGGGGGATACAATGAGCAGTTCTTC.

This clone was seen a handful of times. This sequence joins TRBV7-2 and TRBJ2-1, with D hard to call. Per germline, CDR1 SGHTA and CDR2 FQGNSA. The CDR3 consists of 16 residues. Trimming removed 2 bases at V and 0 bases at J, with 11 bases between. The CDR3 DNA reads TGTGCCAGCAGCTTAAAAAGCCCTACCTCCTACAATGAGCAGTTCTTC. Protein sequence: CASSLKSPTSYNEQFF.

The chain recombines TRBV5-1 with TRBJ1-1; no clear D gene. The CDR3 has 15 amino acids. Trimming shortened V by 0 bases and J by 1 base, and 10 bases separated the two germline ends. Germline V CDR1 and CDR2: SGHRS, YFSETQ. CDR3 bases: TGCGCCAGCAGCTTGGTTACCGGGGAGAACACTGAAGCTTTCTTT. Amino acids: CASSLVTGENTEAFF.